These 16 T cell receptor beta chains share one sample of origin, sequenced in a study of technical replicates of blood from a few donors. TCRdb keeps only in-frame clones here, not all; method: immunoSEQ multiplex PCR. This sample has about 100,000 clones; about 95% occur once, and the top ten carry about 0.35%. Source material: T cells isolated from PBMCs. The source of these receptors is a human donor in good health.

The rearrangement joins TRBV6-5 to TRBJ2-7, with D perhaps TRBD2 (5 bases). V was pared by 6 bases and J by 7 bases, with 16 bases between. Germline V CDR1 and CDR2: MNHEY, SVGAGI. The CDR3 loop spans 13 amino acids. In DNA, the CDR3 is TGTGCCAGCAGCCGGGGATCTGCTAGGGAGCAGTACTTC. Its protein is CASSRGSAREQYF.

This clone appeared a few times. The CDR3 region has the DNA TGTGCCAGCTACAGGGAAACTAATGAAAAACTGTTTTTT. This gives the protein CASYRETNEKLFF. The chain recombines TRBV2 with TRBJ1-4, with a weak D call TRBD1 (6 bases). Germline-derived CDR1 and CDR2 are SNHLY and FYNNEI. Between the trimmed V and J ends, which lost 8 bases and 1 base, there was a span of 8 bases. This CDR3 has 13 residues.

The chain joins TRBV5-4 to TRBJ1-2; D unresolved. CDR3 length: 15 amino acids. Germline CDR1 is SGHNT and CDR2 is YYREEE (reference sequence). The V and J ends lost 4 bases and 4 bases respectively, with 17 bases between them. The CDR3 region has the DNA TGTGCCAGCAGCGCTAAGAGCGACCCTATCTATGGCTACACCTTC. This codes for CASSAKSDPIYGYTF.

This clone was found a few times. The chain links TRBV30 to TRBJ1-4; D is uncertain. The CDR3 consists of 13 residues. V was cut by 1 base and J by 2 bases, with 5 bases left in between. From germline, CDR1 is GTSNPN and CDR2 SVGIG (reference sequence). DNA of the CDR3: TGTGCCTGGAGTGGACTTACTAATGAAAAACTGTTTTTT. Its protein is CAWSGLTNEKLFF. The full variable domain, completed using reference TRBV30 and TRBJ1-4, is SQTIHQWPATLVQPVGSPLSLECTVEGTSNPNLYWYRQAAGRGLQLLFYSVGIGQISSEVPQNLSASRPQDRQFILSSKKLLLSDSGFYLCAWSGLTNEKLFFGSGTQLSVL.

The rearrangement joins TRBV18 to TRBJ2-5, with 7 nucleotides matching TRBD1. The CDR3 is made up of 17 amino acids. Trimming took 0 bases from V and 1 from J; bases not matched to a gene: 8. Germline CDR1 KGHSH, CDR2 LQKENI. The CDR3 DNA is TGTGCCAGCTCACCACCGGTGACAGGGATCCTCCAAGAGACCCAGTACTTC. Translation gives CASSPPVTGILQETQYF.

The chain carries TRBV5-1 and TRBJ2-7, with TRBD2 matching over 10 bases. The germline V gene encodes CDR1 SGHRS and CDR2 YFSETQ. The CDR3 is 11 residues long. The J segment lost 11 bases and the V segment lost 6 bases, leaving 5 bases of the junction unmatched. CDR3 sequence: CASTDGLAEYF. The DNA for the CDR3 is TGCGCCAGCACCGACGGACTAGCGGAGTACTTC. Combining the CDR3 with reference TRBV5-1 and TRBJ2-7 gives the whole variable domain KAGVTQTPRYLIKTRGQQVTLSCSPISGHRSVSWYQQTPGQGLQFLFEYFSETQRNKGNFPGRFSGRQFSNSRSEMNVSTLELGDSALYLCASTDGLAEYFGPGTRLTVT.

The chain joins TRBV5-1 to TRBJ1-4; D ambiguous. Trimming pared 0 bases from V and 0 bases from J, leaving 18 bases between. Germline V CDR1 and CDR2: SGHRS, YFSETQ. This CDR3 region has 19 residues. The CDR3 nucleotides are TGCGCCAGCAGCTTGGGATACAGCTCCAGGACTACAACTAATGAAAAACTGTTTTTT. Protein: CASSLGYSSRTTTNEKLFF.

The rearrangement uses TRBV28 and TRBJ2-7; tentatively, D is TRBD2 (5 bases). Germline CDR1 reads MDHEN; CDR2 reads SYDVKM. There are 14 residues in the CDR3. Trimming removed 2 bases from V and 5 bases from J, with 13 bases in between. The CDR3 coding sequence is TGTGCCAGCAGTTTAAGCGGTGTGATAGACGAGCAGTACTTC. Translated, it gives CASSLSGVIDEQYF. Complete variable domain (other parts from reference TRBV28 and TRBJ2-7): DVKVTQSSRYLVKRTGEKVFLECVQDMDHENMFWYRQDPGLGLRLIYFSYDVKMKEKGDIPEGYSVSREKKERFSLILESASTNQTSMYLCASSLSGVIDEQYFGPGTRLTVT.

A few counts support this clone. The chain has TRBV7-8 and TRBJ2-7; TRBD1 matches at 11 bases. The length of the CDR3 is 15 residues. V lost 5 bases and J lost 3; bases outside the gene matches: 6. Germline V gives CDR1 SGHVS, CDR2 FQNEAQ. CDR3 region: CASSTRTGGGYEQYF. CDR3 bases: TGTGCCAGCAGCACCCGGACAGGGGGCGGCTACGAGCAGTACTTC.

The genes are TRBV30 and TRBJ2-7; D remains ambiguous. Germline lookup yields CDR1 GTSNPN and CDR2 SVGIG (reference sequence). V lost 1 base to trimming and J lost 5 bases, with 12 bases between them. The CDR3 is made up of 13 amino acids. DNA of the CDR3: TGTGCCTGGAGTGATTCTAGGCTCCACGAGCAGTACTTC. Its protein is CAWSDSRLHEQYF.

This rearrangement joins TRBV21-1 to TRBJ2-4; no check of the table's D call, TRBD2, against the DNA was made. TRBV21-1 is classified as a pseudogene. The CDR3 spans 22 residues. CDR3 DNA sequence: TGTGCCAGCAGCCTTCCGGGGGACAGCGGGAGAATACCCGAGGAGACCAAAAACATTCAGTACTTC. Translating gives CASSLPGDSGRIPEETKNIQYF.

V is TRBV19 and J is TRBJ1-1; 7 bases are a match to TRBD1. There are 16 residues in the CDR3. Trimming cost V 5 bases and J 0 bases; bases outside gene matches: 9. CDR1 and CDR2 from the germline V gene are LNHDA and SQIVND (reference sequence). The CDR3 loop reads CASSPGQEPMNTEAFF. CDR3 in DNA: TGTGCCAGTAGTCCTGGACAGGAGCCCATGAACACTGAAGCTTTCTTT.

This rearrangement joins TRBV29-1 to TRBJ1-1; D gene unclear. CDR1 is SQVTM, CDR2 ANQGSEA, per germline. Trimming took 3 bases from V and 0 from J, leaving 8 bases between them. The CDR3 consists of 13 residues. CDR3 amino acids: CSVEAPMNTEAFF. CDR3 sequence (DNA): TGCAGCGTTGAGGCCCCAATGAACACTGAAGCTTTCTTT.

This clone was detected only once. The genes are TRBV19 and TRBJ1-1; weak D call: TRBD1 (6 bases). CDR3 length equals 15 residues. V lost 5 bases, J lost 2 bases, and 15 bases lay in between. Germline V lookup: CDR1 LNHDA, CDR2 SQIVND (reference sequence). The CDR3 spells CASSEGHHLNTEAFF. CDR3 coding DNA: TGTGCCAGTAGTGAGGGACACCACCTAAACACTGAAGCTTTCTTT.

The genes are TRBV11-2 and TRBJ2-7, with 9 bases that match TRBD1. CDR3 length: 14 amino acids. V lost 6 bases, J lost 5 bases, and 8 bases stayed unmatched. Germline CDR1 is SGHAT and CDR2 is FQNNGV. The CDR3 loop reads CASRTGGSSHEQYF. The CDR3 DNA reads as TGTGCCAGCAGAACAGGGGGCTCAAGCCACGAGCAGTACTTC.

The chain links TRBV6-4 to TRBJ2-1; tentative D call: TRBD1 (5 bases). The V gene lost 3 bases and the J gene lost 7 bases, with 10 bases spanning the gap. CDR1 and CDR2 (germline): MRHNA, SNTAGT. The CDR3 length is 13 residues. The CDR3 is CASSEAGWNEQFF. The CDR3 coding sequence is TGTGCCAGCAGTGAGGCAGGGTGGAATGAGCAGTTCTTC.